This record covers a single TCR beta chain. The protocol was immunoSEQ multiplex PCR, while the TCRdb copy is restricted to in-frame clones and leaves out a portion. The sample yields some 42,000 clones, 70% to 90% seen once. This entry is derived from a study of blood T cell repertoires in COVID-19. About the research overall: PBMCs, B-cell-depleted T cells, or T cells were the source of the cDNA or gDNA that made up the material.

V shed 4 bases and J shed 4 bases, with 11 bases lying between them. Germline loops: CDR1 SGHTA, CDR2 FQGNSA. The CDR3 is 15 residues long. The V gene is TRBV7-2, the J gene TRBJ1-6; no definite D call. Input material: peripheral blood. This receptor was obtained from a man aged 50-59 years with active COVID-19. The DNA of the CDR3 is TGTGCCAGCAGCTACCGACACCTTTATAATTCACCCCTCCACTTT. Translating gives CASSYRHLYNSPLHF. Filled out from reference TRBV7-2 and TRBJ1-6, the complete variable domain reads GAGVSQSPSNKVTEKGKDVELRCDPISGHTALYWYRQSLGQGLEFLIYFQGNSAPDKSGLPSDRFSAERTGGSVSTLTIQRTQQEDSAVYLCASSYRHLYNSPLHFGNGTRLTVT.